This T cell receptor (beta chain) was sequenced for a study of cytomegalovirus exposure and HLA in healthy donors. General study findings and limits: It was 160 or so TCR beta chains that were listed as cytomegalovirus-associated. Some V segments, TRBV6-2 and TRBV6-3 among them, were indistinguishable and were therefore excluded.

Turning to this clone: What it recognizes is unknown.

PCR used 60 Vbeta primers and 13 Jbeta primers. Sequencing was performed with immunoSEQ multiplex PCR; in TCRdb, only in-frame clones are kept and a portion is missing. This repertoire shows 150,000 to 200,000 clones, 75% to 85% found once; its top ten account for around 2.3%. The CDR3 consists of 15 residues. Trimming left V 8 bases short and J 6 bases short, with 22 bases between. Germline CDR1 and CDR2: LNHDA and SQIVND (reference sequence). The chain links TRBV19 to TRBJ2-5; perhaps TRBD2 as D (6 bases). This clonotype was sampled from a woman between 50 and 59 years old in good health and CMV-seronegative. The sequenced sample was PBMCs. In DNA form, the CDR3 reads TGTGCCAGTTCCCCCCCGGGACTGGAGGGGAAGACCCAGTACTTC. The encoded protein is CASSPPGLEGKTQYF.